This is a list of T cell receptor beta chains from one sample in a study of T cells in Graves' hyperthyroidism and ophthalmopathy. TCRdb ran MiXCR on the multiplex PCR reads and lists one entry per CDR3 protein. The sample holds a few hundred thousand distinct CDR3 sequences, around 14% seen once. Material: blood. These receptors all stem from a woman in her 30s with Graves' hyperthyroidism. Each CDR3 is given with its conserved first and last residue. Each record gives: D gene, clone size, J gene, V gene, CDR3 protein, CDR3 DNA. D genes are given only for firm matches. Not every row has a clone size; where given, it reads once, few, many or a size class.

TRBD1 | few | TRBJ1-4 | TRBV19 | CASVQQGAPGKLFF | TGTGCCAGTGTTCAACAGGGGGCGCCGGGAAAACTGTTTTTT
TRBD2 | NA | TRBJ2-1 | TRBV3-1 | CASSHYTSGLEVNEQFF | TGTGCCAGCAGCCACTACACGTCGGGACTAGAGGTCAATGAGCAGTTCTTC
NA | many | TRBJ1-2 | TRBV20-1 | CSARDGPGYTF | TGCAGTGCTAGAGATGGGCCTGGCTACACCTTC
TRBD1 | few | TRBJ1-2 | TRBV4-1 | CASSQEDRVGDGYTF | TGCGCCAGCAGCCAAGAAGACAGGGTAGGGGATGGCTACACCTTC
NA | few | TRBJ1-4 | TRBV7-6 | CASSLGGLGEKLFF | TGTGCCAGCAGCTTAGGGGGGCTGGGTGAAAAACTGTTTTTT
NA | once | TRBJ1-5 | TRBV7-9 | CASRKEGGQPQHF | TGTGCCAGCAGAAAAGAGGGGGGTCAGCCCCAGCATTTT
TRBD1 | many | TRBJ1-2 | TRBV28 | CASSPPGQGSNYGYTF | TGTGCCAGCAGCCCCCCAGGACAGGGATCTAACTATGGCTACACCTTC
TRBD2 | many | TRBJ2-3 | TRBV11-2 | CASSLEGLARLKNTQYF | TGTGCCAGCAGCTTAGAGGGACTAGCCCGCCTGAAAAATACGCAGTATTTT
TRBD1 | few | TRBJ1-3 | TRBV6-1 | CASSVITGAGNTIYF | TGTGCCAGCAGCGTGATTACAGGGGCGGGAAACACCATATATTTT
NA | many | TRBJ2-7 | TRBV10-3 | CAIREHSNLYEQYF | TGTGCCATCAGGGAGCATAGTAATCTCTACGAGCAGTACTTC
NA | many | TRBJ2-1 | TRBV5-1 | CASSLNVGDNEQFF | TGCGCCAGCAGCTTGAACGTCGGTGACAATGAGCAGTTCTTC
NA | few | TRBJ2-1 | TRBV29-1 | CSVEDRGRSFNEQFF | TGCAGCGTTGAAGATAGGGGAAGGAGTTTCAATGAGCAGTTCTTC
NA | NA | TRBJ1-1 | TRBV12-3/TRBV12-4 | CASSQLDQAFF | TGTGCCAGCAGTCAACTAGATCAAGCTTTCTTT
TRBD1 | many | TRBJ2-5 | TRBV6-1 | CASSSRGTGAGMQETQYF | TGTGCCAGCAGTTCCCGCGGGACAGGCGCGGGCATGCAAGAGACCCAGTACTTC
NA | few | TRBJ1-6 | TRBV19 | CASSILRRGIGNSPLHF | TGTGCCAGTAGTATCTTAAGACGGGGTATCGGAAATTCACCCCTCCACTTT
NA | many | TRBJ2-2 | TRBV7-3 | CASSSQLTGELFF | TGTGCCAGCAGCTCCCAGCTCACCGGGGAGCTGTTTTTT
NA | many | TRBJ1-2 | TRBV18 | CASSRSLEDEDGYTF | TGTGCCAGCTCACGGTCCCTGGAAGACGAGGATGGCTACACCTTC
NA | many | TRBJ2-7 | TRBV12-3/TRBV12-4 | CASSPGPVTYEQYF | TGTGCCAGCAGCCCGGGACCTGTAACCTACGAGCAGTACTTC
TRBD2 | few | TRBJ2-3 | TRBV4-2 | CASSHGLAGSSTDTQYF | TGTGCCAGCAGCCACGGACTAGCGGGGTCTAGCACAGATACGCAGTATTTT
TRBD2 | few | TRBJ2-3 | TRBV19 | CASSPYLAGGPSDTQYF | TGTGCCAGTAGTCCCTACCTGGCGGGAGGGCCCTCGGATACGCAGTATTTT
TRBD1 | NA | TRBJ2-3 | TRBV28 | CASKGTGITDTQYF | TGTGCCAGCAAAGGGACAGGCATCACAGATACGCAGTATTTT
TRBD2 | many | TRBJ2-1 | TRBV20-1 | CSASWLADYNEQFF | TGCAGTGCTAGCTGGCTAGCGGACTACAATGAGCAGTTCTTC
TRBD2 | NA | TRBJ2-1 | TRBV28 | CASSSSSGRAVDEQFF | TGTGCCAGCAGTTCCAGTAGCGGGAGGGCCGTGGATGAGCAGTTCTTC
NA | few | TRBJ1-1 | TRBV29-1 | CSVKRGTEAFF | TGCAGCGTTAAGCGCGGCACTGAAGCTTTCTTT
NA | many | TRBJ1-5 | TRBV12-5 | CASGLVNRMRPDNGNQPQHF | TGTGCTAGTGGTTTGGTAAATCGTATGCGGCCTGACAATGGCAATCAGCCCCAGCATTTT
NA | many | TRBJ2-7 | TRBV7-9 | CASSLAQGRYEQYF | TGTGCCAGCAGCTTAGCGCAAGGACGTTACGAGCAGTACTTC
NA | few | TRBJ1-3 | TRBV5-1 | CASSLRGTFGNTIYF | TGCGCCAGCAGCTTGCGCGGGACTTTCGGAAACACCATATATTTT
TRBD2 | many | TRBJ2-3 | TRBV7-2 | CASSLLGLAVIDTQYF | TGTGCCAGCAGCTTACTGGGACTAGCGGTCATAGATACGCAGTATTTT
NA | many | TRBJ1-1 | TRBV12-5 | CASVGSGRSNTEAFF | TGTGCTAGTGTTGGGAGTGGAAGGTCGAACACTGAAGCTTTCTTT
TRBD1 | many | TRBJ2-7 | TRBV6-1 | CASRTGVREQYF | TGTGCCAGCAGGACAGGGGTAAGGGAGCAGTACTTC
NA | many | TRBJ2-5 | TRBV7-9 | CASSLRTRETQYF | TGTGCCAGCAGCTTAAGAACAAGGGAGACCCAGTACTTC
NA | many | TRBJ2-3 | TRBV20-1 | CSARDSIQYTQYF | TGCAGTGCTAGAGACAGTATTCAGTATACGCAGTATTTT
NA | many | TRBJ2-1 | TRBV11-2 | CASSVSRAYNEQFF | TGTGCCAGCAGCGTCTCCAGGGCCTACAATGAGCAGTTCTTC
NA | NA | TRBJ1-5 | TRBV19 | CASKGVRYSNQPQHF | TGTGCCAGTAAGGGCGTGAGATATAGCAATCAGCCCCAGCATTTT
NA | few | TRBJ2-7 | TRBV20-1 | CSARGGSYEQYF | TGCAGTGCCCGAGGGGGATCCTACGAGCAGTACTTC
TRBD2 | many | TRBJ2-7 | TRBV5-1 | CASSQTLAGEQYF | TGCGCCAGCAGCCAAACACTAGCGGGCGAGCAGTACTTC
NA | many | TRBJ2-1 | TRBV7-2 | CASSLEFPGGNEQFF | TGTGCCAGCAGCTTAGAATTTCCCGGAGGCAATGAGCAGTTCTTC
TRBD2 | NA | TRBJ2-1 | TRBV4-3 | CASSRVTSGGYNEQFF | TGCGCCAGCAGCCGAGTCACTAGCGGGGGATACAATGAGCAGTTCTTC
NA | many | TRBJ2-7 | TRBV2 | CASSEGRYEQYF | TGTGCCAGCAGTGAAGGACGGTACGAGCAGTACTTC
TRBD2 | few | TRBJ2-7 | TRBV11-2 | CASSLTSGGLAGVHEQYF | TGTGCCAGCAGCCTAACATCAGGGGGACTAGCGGGAGTACACGAGCAGTACTTC
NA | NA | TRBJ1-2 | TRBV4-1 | CASSPYGGASYTF | TGCGCCAGCAGTCCTTATGGGGGCGCGAGCTACACCTTC
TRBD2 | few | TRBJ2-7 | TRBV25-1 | CASSAAGEVYEQYF | TGTGCCAGCAGTGCGGCGGGAGAGGTCTACGAGCAGTACTTC
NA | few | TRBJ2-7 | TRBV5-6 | CASSLNWAYEQYF | TGTGCCAGCAGCTTGAATTGGGCCTACGAGCAGTACTTC
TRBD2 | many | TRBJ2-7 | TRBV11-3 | CASSRGRLGYEQYF | TGTGCCAGCAGCCGCGGGAGACTGGGCTACGAGCAGTACTTC
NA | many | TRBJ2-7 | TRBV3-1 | CASSQIQGEQYF | TGTGCCAGCAGCCAAATTCAGGGCGAGCAGTACTTC
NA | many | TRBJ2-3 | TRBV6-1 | CASGRDTQYF | TGTGCCAGCGGGAGAGATACGCAGTATTTT
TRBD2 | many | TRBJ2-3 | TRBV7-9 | CASRLADSTDTQYF | TGTGCCAGCAGACTAGCGGATTCCACAGATACGCAGTATTTT
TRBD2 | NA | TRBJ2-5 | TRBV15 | CATSGGLAGVQRETQYF | TGTGCCACCAGCGGCGGACTAGCGGGAGTACAACGGGAGACCCAGTACTTC
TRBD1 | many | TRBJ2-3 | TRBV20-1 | CSASGDRRTDTQYF | TGCAGTGCTAGTGGGGACAGAAGAACAGATACGCAGTATTTT
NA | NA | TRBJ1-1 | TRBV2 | CASASSGTTEAFF | TGTGCCAGCGCCTCCTCGGGAACCACTGAAGCTTTCTTT
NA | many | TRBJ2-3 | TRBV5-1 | CASSLVSAFTDTQYF | TGCGCCAGCAGCTTGGTTTCCGCCTTCACAGATACGCAGTATTTT
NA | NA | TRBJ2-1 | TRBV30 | CAWSVEPGWVNEQFF | TGTGCCTGGAGCGTAGAACCCGGCTGGGTCAATGAGCAGTTCTTC
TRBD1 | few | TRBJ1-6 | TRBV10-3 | CAIGDVTGDSPLHF | TGTGCCATCGGGGATGTGACAGGGGATTCACCCCTCCACTTT
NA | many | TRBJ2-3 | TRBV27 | CASSLYGGDTQYF | TGTGCCAGCAGTTTATATGGGGGAGATACGCAGTATTTT